The subject of this entry is one TCR beta chain. Its antigen remains undetermined. No clone much larger than this one lies a single base away; base qualities are absent. The library was made by the immunoSEQ multiplex PCR assay. This immuneACCESS table, as held by TCRdb, lists in-frame sequences with V and J called but not all clones. Of the missing ones, under half trace to an unresolved V gene in checked studies; the others have no known cause. Counted in this sample were under 70,000 clones; roughly 92% of them appeared once. The top ten constitute about 0.38% of the sample. The data derive from a study of technical replicates of blood from several donors (dated by TCRdb to 2016 to 2017). In the germline V gene, CDR1 corresponds to SGDLS and CDR2 to YYNGEE. Including cysteine and phenylalanine, the CDR3 has 13 amino acids. Only the CDR3 portion is preserved as DNA: 39 bases, with reading frame beginning at the first base. Relative to germline, V is 1 base shorter and J is 4 bases shorter, with 9 bases between their ends.

The TCR sequence derives from a human donor in good health. Sequenced material: T cells isolated from PBMCs. The chain is made from TRBV9 and TRBJ2-7, with no confidently assigned D gene. The CDR3 region: CASSVLSGYEQYF. The nucleotides are TGTGCCAGCAGCGTACTATCAGGATACGAGCAGTACTTC.